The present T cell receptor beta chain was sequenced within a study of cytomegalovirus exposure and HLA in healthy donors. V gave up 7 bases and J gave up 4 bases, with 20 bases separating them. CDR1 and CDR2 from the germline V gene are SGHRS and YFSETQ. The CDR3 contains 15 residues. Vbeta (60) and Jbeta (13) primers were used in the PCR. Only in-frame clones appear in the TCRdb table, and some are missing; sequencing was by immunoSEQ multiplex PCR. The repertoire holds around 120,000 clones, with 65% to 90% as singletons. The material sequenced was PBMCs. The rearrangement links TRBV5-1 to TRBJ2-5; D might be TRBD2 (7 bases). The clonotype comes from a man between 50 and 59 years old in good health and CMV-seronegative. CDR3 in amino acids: CASRPLDGGRETQYF. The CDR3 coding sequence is TGCGCCAGCCGGCCTCTGGACGGGGGGCGAGAGACCCAGTACTTC.